This T cell receptor beta chain is from a study of cytomegalovirus exposure and HLA in healthy donors. Study at large: Among the 350 to 400 donors who were genotyped, approximately 84% fell in the genetic ancestry cluster that is associated with self-reported Caucasian donors. Study-wide results and caveats: Among the CMV-associated chains, a few were confirmed in vitro as specific for CMV antigens. CMV serostatus was the sole immune exposure information available.

Amplification used 60 Vbeta primers and 13 Jbeta primers. This table comes from immunoSEQ multiplex PCR, and its TCRdb copy is limited to in-frame clones, with some not included. The sample carries 250,000 to 350,000 clones, over 70% recorded once. Worth noting for this clone: Antigen unknown.

With 5 bases clipped from V and 0 bases from J, the junction kept 1 base outside the gene matches. Germline V lookup: CDR1 GTSNPN, CDR2 SVGIG (reference sequence). The CDR3 spans 12 residues. Specimen: PBMCs. The sequence was collected from a girl aged 2-10 years in good health and CMV-seronegative. The chain is built from TRBV30 and TRBJ2-7; 7 bases are a match to TRBD2. The CDR3 nucleotides are TGTGCCTGGGAGCGGGACTCCTACGAGCAGTACTTC. Residues: CAWERDSYEQYF.